The T cell receptor (beta chain) described here comes from a study of blood T cell repertoires in COVID-19. Study-level information: Researchers got acute and convalescent COVID-19 samples from the United States, Italy and Spain.

Assay: immunoSEQ multiplex PCR; the TCRdb copy retains only in-frame clones and omits some. The repertoire holds about 120,000 clones, with over 80% as singletons. From germline, CDR1 is SGHTA and CDR2 FQGTGA. Trimming removed 2 bases at V and 7 bases at J, with 11 bases between. The length of the CDR3 is 13 residues. This receptor was obtained from a woman in her sixties or seventies with acute or convalescent COVID-19. This sequence joins TRBV7-3 and TRBJ2-5, with a possible D match to TRBD1 (5 bases). Sequencing was carried out using peripheral blood. For the CDR3, the DNA is TGTGCCAGCAGCTTACAAGGGGCGAGGACCCAGTACTTC. This gives the protein CASSLQGARTQYF.